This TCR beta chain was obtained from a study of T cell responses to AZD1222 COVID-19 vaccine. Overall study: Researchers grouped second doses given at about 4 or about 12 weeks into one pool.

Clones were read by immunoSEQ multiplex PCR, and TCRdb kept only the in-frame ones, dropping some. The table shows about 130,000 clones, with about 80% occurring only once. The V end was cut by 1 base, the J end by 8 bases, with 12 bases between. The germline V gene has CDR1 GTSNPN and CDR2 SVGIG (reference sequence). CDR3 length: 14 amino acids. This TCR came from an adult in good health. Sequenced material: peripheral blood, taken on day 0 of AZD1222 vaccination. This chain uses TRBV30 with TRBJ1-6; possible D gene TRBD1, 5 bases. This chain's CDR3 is CAWSDWDGYSPLHF. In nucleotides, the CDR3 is TGTGCCTGGAGTGATTGGGACGGGTATTCACCCCTCCACTTT.